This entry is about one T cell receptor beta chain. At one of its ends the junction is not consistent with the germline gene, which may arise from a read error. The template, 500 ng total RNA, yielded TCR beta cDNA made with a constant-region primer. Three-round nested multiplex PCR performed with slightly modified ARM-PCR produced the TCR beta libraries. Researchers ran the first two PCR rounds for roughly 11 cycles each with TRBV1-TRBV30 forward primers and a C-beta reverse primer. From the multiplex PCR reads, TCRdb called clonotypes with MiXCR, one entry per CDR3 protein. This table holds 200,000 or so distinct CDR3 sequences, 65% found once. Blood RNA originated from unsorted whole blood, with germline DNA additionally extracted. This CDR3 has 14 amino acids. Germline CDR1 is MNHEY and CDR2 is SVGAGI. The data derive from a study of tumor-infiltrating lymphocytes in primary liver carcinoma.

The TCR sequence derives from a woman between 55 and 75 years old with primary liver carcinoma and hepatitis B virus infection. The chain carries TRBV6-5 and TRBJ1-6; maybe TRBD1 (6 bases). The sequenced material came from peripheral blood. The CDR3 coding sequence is TGTGCCAGCAAGACGACAGGATATAATTCACCCCTCCAATTT. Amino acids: CASKTTGYNSPLQF.